The T cell receptor beta chain under discussion was sequenced for a study of Tregs in tolerant kidney transplant recipients (dated by TCRdb to the late 2010s). Concerning the study at large: Related donors were used in the transplants with nonmyeloablative bone marrow transplantation, and mixed chimerism was transient in the human trials. Other Treg samples came from an approximately 3-day mixed lymphocyte reaction with belatacept, some followed by a roughly five-day donor restimulation, before sorting recipient CD4+CD25+CD127- cells. Once the B cell culture was finished, the cells were sorted into two populations: CD4+CD8-CD25+CD127- and CD4+CD8-4-1BB+CD40L-. Antibodies distinguished recipient from donor cells when sorting primary belatacept mixed lymphocyte reaction cultures. Activated donor B cells were produced over approximately 9 days on irradiated CD40L-expressing 3T3 cells in the presence of cyclosporin A and IL-4. Sorted recipient Tregs were grown for 15 to 20 days with irradiated activated donor B cells and IL-2, and the cultures were restimulated on day 11. The study used TCRbeta sequencing to identify donor-specific regulatory T cells before combined kidney and bone marrow transplantation, then tracked those cells after transplant. The study at large found these results: Donor-specific Treg expansion was found to exceed global Treg expansion in tolerant patients, suggesting antigen-driven rather than nonspecific expansion. Expanding Tregs with activated donor B cells appeared to identify the most biologically relevant and donor-specific TCRbeta repertoire. PCR primers changed over time for some patients, so nucleotide-level comparison across those patients' samples was not possible. The study was limited by small patient numbers, and the findings need validation in larger populations and under other immunosuppression protocols. Although technical replication error seemed to be minimal, the question of biological reproducibility was not addressed directly.

For TCRbeta CDR3 sequencing, genomic DNA was extracted from sorted cells using the QIAGEN DNeasy Blood and Tissue Kit. High-throughput TCRbeta CDR3 sequencing was carried out commercially through immunoSEQ, with PCR amplification with bias correction and internal controls included. For the original study's pipeline: A unique productive TCRbeta sequence was defined by the CDR3 nucleotide sequence when primers matched, and otherwise by the CDR3 amino acid sequence together with the Vbeta and Jbeta genes. A sequence was defined as donor-reactive if the sequence was expanded at least 5-fold in CFSE-low cells compared with unstimulated cells and had a frequency of at least 0.01% in CFSE-low cells. Repertoire divergence was quantified by Jensen-Shannon divergence using the top 100 TCRbeta sequences ranked by frequency. When a sample had multiple sequencing runs, each run was corrected for sorting error separately and the runs were then pooled. TCRdb provides this immuneACCESS table in a form limited to in-frame rearrangements. Some clones are lacking; in checked studies, under half of them reflect an unresolved V gene, and why the rest are absent is not known. V and J calls and clone size are those listed in that table; D and trimming were worked out from the DNA. The sample table lists about 5,600 clones, around 91% of them with a count of one. The ten largest clonotypes hold around 3% of the sample.

Its CDR3 holds 15 amino acids, cysteine through phenylalanine. The CDR3 DNA has 45 bases and is translated from base 1. Taken from the germline V gene, the CDR1 and CDR2 loops are SNHLY and FYNNEI. V is shortened by 6 bases, J by 1 base, and the region joining them spans 15 bases. Regarding this clone: This clone's antigen is unknown. Per-base qualities were not stored, and no clone one base away is much larger.

The meaning of the sample's time point label: blood sample drawn before combined kidney and bone marrow transplant. Patients were a few combined kidney and bone marrow transplant recipients from the ITN036ST trial, and only these trial subjects had samples available. Healthy control blood was processed to PBMCs with a Ficoll density gradient and then cryopreserved, whereas patient PBMCs were collected both before and after transplant. This sequence originates from a human patient who received a combined kidney and bone marrow transplant. The receptor chain draws on TRBV2 and TRBJ1-1; perhaps TRBD1 is the D gene, with 6 bases matching. The sequencing used Tregs from blood cultured with allogeneic cells, collected before the transplant. The CDR3 protein sequence reads: CASRAVGQTNTEAFF. The nucleotide sequence is given as TGTGCCAGCAGGGCCGTCGGACAGACGAACACTGAAGCTTTCTTT.